What follows is one TCR beta chain and its context. This sample is drawn from a study of shared clonotypes between healthy human individuals. The assay was run at deep level. As processed by the authors: Junction-only immunoSEQ data arrived without quality scores, meaning filtering differed. Here immunoSEQ multiplex PCR was the method, and the copy in TCRdb shows in-frame clones only, minus some. The V and J calls and clone size were taken over from that table, and D and trimming were inferred from the DNA. The sample has about 510,000 clones, 60% to 80% seen once. The CDR3 runs 13 residues. CDR1 MNHNY and CDR2 SVGAGI come from the germline V gene (reference sequence). Deletions cut 0 bases from V and 7 bases from J, with 7 bases between.

Sequencing used PBMCs. This TCR was recovered from a woman aged 40 to 55 in good health. Some clones in this sample may be carry-over from other donors' samples. The V gene is TRBV6-6, the J gene TRBJ2-1; the D gene is possibly TRBD2 (5 bases). The CDR3 DNA is TGTGCCAGCAGTTACTCAGCGGTAAATGAGCAGTTCTTC. It is translated as CASSYSAVNEQFF.